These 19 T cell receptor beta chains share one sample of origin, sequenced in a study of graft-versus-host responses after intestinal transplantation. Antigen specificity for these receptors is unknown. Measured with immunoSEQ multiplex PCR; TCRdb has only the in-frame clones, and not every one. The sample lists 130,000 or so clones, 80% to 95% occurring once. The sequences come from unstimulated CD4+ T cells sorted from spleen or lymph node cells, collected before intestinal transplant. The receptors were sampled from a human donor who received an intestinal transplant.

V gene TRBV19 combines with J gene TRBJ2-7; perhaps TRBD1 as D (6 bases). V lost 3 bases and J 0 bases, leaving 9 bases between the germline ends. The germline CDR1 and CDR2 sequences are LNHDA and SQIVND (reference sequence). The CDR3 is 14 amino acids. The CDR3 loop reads CASSIQGSSYEQYF. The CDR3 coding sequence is TGTGCCAGTAGTATTCAGGGGAGCTCCTACGAGCAGTACTTC.

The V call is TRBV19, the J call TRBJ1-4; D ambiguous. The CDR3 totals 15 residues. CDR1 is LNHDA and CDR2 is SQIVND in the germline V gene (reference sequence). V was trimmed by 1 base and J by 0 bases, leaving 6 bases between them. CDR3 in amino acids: CASSIAGATNEKLFF. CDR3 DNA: TGTGCCAGTAGTATAGCGGGTGCAACTAATGAAAAACTGTTTTTT.

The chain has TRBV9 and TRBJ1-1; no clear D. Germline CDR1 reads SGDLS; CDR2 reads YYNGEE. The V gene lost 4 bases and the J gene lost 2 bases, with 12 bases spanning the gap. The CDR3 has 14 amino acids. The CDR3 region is CASSPQLVNTEAFF. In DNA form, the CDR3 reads TGTGCCAGCAGCCCCCAACTGGTCAACACTGAAGCTTTCTTT.

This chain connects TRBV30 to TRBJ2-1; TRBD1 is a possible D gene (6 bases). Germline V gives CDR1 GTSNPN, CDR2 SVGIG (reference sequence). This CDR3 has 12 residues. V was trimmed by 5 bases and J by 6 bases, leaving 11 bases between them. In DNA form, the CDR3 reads TGTGCCTGGGTACAGGGAATCAATGAGCAGTTCTTC. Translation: CAWVQGINEQFF. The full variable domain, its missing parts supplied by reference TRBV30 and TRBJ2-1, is SQTIHQWPATLVQPVGSPLSLECTVEGTSNPNLYWYRQAAGRGLQLLFYSVGIGQISSEVPQNLSASRPQDRQFILSSKKLLLSDSGFYLCAWVQGINEQFFGPGTRLTVL.

The CDR3 spells CASSSGSWDREDWGYTF. The CDR3 DNA is TGCGCCAGCAGCTCCGGGAGCTGGGACAGGGAAGATTGGGGCTACACCTTC. J is TRBJ1-2 and V is TRBV5-1, with 9 bases that match TRBD1. Germline V gene data show CDR1 as SGHRS and CDR2 as YFSETQ. This CDR3 has 17 residues. The trim removed 3 bases at V and 8 bases at J, leaving 17 bases unmatched.

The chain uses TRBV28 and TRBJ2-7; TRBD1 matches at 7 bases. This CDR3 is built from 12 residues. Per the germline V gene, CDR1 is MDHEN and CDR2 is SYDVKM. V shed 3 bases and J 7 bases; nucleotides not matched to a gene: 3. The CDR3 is CASSFAGGEQYF. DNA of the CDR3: TGTGCCAGCAGTTTCGCAGGGGGAGAGCAGTACTTC.

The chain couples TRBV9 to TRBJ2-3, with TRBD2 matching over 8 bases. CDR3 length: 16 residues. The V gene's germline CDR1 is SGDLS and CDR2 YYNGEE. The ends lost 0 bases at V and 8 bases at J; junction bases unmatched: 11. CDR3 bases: TGTGCCAGCAGCGTAGGGATTAGCGGGGTCTATGGTACGCAGTATTTT. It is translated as CASSVGISGVYGTQYF.

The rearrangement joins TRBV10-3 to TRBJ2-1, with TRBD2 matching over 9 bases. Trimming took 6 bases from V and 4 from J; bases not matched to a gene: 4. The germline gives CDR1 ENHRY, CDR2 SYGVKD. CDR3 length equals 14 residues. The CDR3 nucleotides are TGTGCCATCAGAGGGCTAGCGGGGTACAATGAGCAGTTCTTC. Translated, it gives CAIRGLAGYNEQFF.

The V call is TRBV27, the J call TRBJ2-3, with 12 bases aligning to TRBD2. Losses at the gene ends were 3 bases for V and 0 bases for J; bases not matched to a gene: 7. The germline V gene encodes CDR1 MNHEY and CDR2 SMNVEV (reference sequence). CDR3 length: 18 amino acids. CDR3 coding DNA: TGTGCCAGCAGTTTGGGGCTAGCGGGAGGGCCGAGCACAGATACGCAGTATTTT. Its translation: CASSLGLAGGPSTDTQYF.

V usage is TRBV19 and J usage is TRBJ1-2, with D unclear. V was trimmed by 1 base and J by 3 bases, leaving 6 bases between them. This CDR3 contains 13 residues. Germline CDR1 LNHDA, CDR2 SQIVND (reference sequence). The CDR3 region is CASSIAGYYGYTF. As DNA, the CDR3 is TGTGCCAGTAGTATAGCGGGTTACTATGGCTACACCTTC.

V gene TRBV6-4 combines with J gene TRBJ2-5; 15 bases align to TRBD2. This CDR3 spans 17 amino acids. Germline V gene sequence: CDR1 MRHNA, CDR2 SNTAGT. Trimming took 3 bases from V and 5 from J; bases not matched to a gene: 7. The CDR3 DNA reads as TGTGCCAGCAGTGATGGACTAGCGGGAGGGCCGGGGGAGACCCAGTACTTC. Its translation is CASSDGLAGGPGETQYF.

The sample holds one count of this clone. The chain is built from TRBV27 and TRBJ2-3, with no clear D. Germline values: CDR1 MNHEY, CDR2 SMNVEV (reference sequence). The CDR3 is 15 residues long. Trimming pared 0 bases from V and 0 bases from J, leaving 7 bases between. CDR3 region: CASSLSFRSTDTQYF. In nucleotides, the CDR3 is TGTGCCAGCAGTTTATCCTTCAGGAGCACAGATACGCAGTATTTT.

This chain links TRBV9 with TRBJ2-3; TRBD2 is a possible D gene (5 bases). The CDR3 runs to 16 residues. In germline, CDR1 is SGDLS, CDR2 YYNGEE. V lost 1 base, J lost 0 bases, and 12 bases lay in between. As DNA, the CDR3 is TGTGCCAGCAGCGTACGAGGGCTACGTAGCACAGATACGCAGTATTTT. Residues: CASSVRGLRSTDTQYF.

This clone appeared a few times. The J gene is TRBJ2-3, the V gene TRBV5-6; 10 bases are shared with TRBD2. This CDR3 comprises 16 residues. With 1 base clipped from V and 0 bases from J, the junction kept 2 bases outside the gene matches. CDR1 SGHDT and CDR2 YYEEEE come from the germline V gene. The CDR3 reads CASSLLAGGSTDTQYF. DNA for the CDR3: TGTGCCAGCAGCTTGTTAGCGGGGGGTAGCACAGATACGCAGTATTTT.

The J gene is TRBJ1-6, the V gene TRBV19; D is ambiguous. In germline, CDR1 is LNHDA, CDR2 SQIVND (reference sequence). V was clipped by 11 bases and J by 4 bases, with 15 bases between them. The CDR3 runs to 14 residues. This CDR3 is CASNDREYNSPLHF. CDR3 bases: TGTGCCTCAAATGACCGAGAATATAATTCACCCCTCCACTTT.

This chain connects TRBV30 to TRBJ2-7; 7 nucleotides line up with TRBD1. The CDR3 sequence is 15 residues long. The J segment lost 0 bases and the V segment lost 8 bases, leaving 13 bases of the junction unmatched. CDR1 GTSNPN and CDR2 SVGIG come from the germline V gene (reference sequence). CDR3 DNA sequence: TGTGCCGCCTTCGGGGCAGGGACAGCCTCCTACGAGCAGTACTTC. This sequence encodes CAAFGAGTASYEQYF.

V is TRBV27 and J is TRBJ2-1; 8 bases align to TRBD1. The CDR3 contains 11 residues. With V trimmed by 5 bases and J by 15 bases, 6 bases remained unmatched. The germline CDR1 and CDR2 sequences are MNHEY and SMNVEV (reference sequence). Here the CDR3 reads CASSTGQGRFF. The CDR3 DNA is TGTGCCAGCAGTACTGGACAGGGCCGGTTCTTC.

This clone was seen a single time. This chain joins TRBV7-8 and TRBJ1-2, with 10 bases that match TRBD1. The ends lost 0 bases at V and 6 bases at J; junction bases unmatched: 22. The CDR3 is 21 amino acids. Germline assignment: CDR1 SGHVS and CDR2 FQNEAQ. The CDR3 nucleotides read TGTGCCAGCAGCTTAGCATATCAACCGGGACAGGGGTCGGGACGGACGAATGGCTACACCTTC. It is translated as CASSLAYQPGQGSGRTNGYTF.

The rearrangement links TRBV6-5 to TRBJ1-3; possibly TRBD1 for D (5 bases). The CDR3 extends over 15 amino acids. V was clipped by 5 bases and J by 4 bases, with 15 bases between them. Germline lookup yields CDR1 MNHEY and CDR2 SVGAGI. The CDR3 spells CASSPSQGGGNTIYF. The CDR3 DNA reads TGTGCCAGCAGTCCCTCCCAGGGCGGCGGAAACACCATATATTTT.